This T cell receptor (beta chain) stems from a study of beta chain features in type 1 diabetes. Study observations and caveats: A moderate, significant TCRB CDR3 shortening appeared in type 1 diabetes across four CD4+ subsets. The study found fewer insertions and more deletions at VDJ junctions in type 1 diabetes patients. Equally in patients and controls, PCR might preferentially amplify shorter templates.

The authors reverse transcribed all of the isolated RNA, so sequencing captured expressed TCRB transcripts. Here immunoSEQ multiplex PCR was the method, and the copy in TCRdb shows in-frame clones only, minus some. In the table there are about 29,000 clones, roughly 56% of which are singletons. This clone was counted a single time. The antigen is undetermined. This CDR3 region has 16 residues. The ends lost 2 bases at V and 8 bases at J; junction bases unmatched: 12. The germline V gene has CDR1 KGHSH and CDR2 LQKENI. Sequenced sample: Tregs from blood. This sequence originates from a woman aged 18-35 years with type 1 diabetes. V and J are TRBV18 and TRBJ2-1, with TRBD2 matching over 7 bases. The CDR3 DNA reads as TGTGCCAGCTCACCATACGGACTAGGCAATAGCTATGAGCAGTTCTTC. It encodes CASSPYGLGNSYEQFF.